One sample yielded the 31 T cell receptor beta chains listed below, sequenced in a study of T cell repertoires in cytomegalovirus infection (dated by TCRdb to the late 2010s). The treatment or condition tag for this specimen amounts to: in vitro stimulation with specific CMV peptide epitopes to enrich CMV-specific T cells. These receptors' targets are unknown. The instrument given in TCRdb is Illumina HiSeq 1500. The public reads were reprocessed in TCRdb via fastp at Q25 and MiXCR, keeping in-frame beta chains. Every CDR3 protein is listed once, alongside the most common genes and DNA of its rows. Across this sample there are about 150,000 distinct CDR3 sequences, with about 31% seen only once. Clones ranked in the top ten supply around 50% of the sample. The source was CD8+ T cells from cultured PBMCs, collected from culture after CMV antigen stimulation. The receptor set was obtained from a human donor in good health (CMV status not recorded). Some clones in this sample may be carry-over from other donors' samples.

This chain links TRBV2 with TRBJ1-6; D remains ambiguous. With 10 bases removed from V and 0 bases from J, the gap between germline ends came to 7 bases. CDR3 size: 13 residues. Germline V gene data show CDR1 as SNHLY and CDR2 as FYNNEI. The CDR3 sequence: CAIGSSYNSPLHF. CDR3 in DNA: TGTGCCATCGGGAGCTCCTATAATTCACCCCTCCACTTT.

This clonotype was detected a few times. This chain links TRBV7-8 with TRBJ2-3, with 8 nucleotides matching TRBD2. Germline-derived CDR1 and CDR2 are SGHVS and FQNEAQ. The CDR3 consists of 17 residues. Germline trimming cut 6 bases from V and 0 bases from J; bases unmatched to any gene: 11. In nucleotides, the CDR3 is TGTGCCAGCAGTATTGGGCGGGGGGCCTCTAGCACAGATACGCAGTATTTT. Protein sequence: CASSIGRGASSTDTQYF.

This clonotype was found many times. The J gene is TRBJ1-1, the V gene TRBV5-4; no definite D call. CDR3 length: 13 amino acids. Germline V gene lookup returns CDR1 SGHNT and CDR2 YYREEE (reference sequence). Trimming shortened V by 1 base and J by 4 bases, and 8 bases separated the two germline ends. The DNA of the CDR3 is TGTGCCAGCAGCTTGTCCCGGATCACTGAAGCTTTCTTT. This codes for CASSLSRITEAFF.

This clonotype was counted between two and nine times. The V gene is TRBV12-3 or TRBV12-4, the J gene TRBJ2-7; 8 positions agree with TRBD1. Trimming took 5 bases from V and 2 from J; bases not matched to a gene: 8. This CDR3 has 15 residues. The CDR3 region is CASSAGQGVTYEQYF. CDR3 coding DNA: TGTGCCAGCAGTGCCGGACAGGGAGTTACCTACGAGCAGTACTTC.

This rearrangement joins TRBV12-3 or TRBV12-4 to TRBJ2-3, with D possibly TRBD2 on 6 matching bases. The CDR3 spans 15 residues. V lost 4 bases and J 2 bases, leaving 13 bases between the germline ends. CDR3 residues: CASSSGLFFTDTQYF. CDR3 bases: TGTGCCAGCAGTTCAGGACTATTTTTCACAGATACGCAGTATTTT.

V is TRBV5-6 and J is TRBJ1-2, with D perhaps TRBD1 (6 bases). V lost 4 bases and J lost 8, with 21 bases in between. The CDR3 spans 15 residues. CDR1 SGHDT and CDR2 YYEEEE come from the germline V gene. The CDR3 DNA reads as TGTGCCAGCAGCGGGGGCCGGGACACGCCCAGAGGCTACACCTTC. As protein: CASSGGRDTPRGYTF.

Ten or more counts support this clonotype. This chain connects TRBV9 to TRBJ1-2; perhaps TRBD1 as D (5 bases). Per the germline V gene, CDR1 is SGDLS and CDR2 is YYNGEE. Trimming took 4 bases from V and 2 from J, leaving 15 bases between them. This CDR3 has 15 residues. The CDR3 is CASSPRDVPNYGYTF. In DNA form, the CDR3 reads TGTGCCAGCAGCCCCAGGGACGTCCCAAACTATGGCTACACCTTC.

This clonotype has only a few counts. The rearrangement uses TRBV27 and TRBJ1-2, with 10 bases identical to TRBD1. CDR1 and CDR2 from the germline V gene are MNHEY and SMNVEV (reference sequence). The CDR3 runs 15 residues. J lost 8 bases, V lost 6 bases, and 12 bases had no gene match. CDR3 protein: CASSYSGQGMRGYTF. The CDR3 DNA is TGTGCCAGCAGCTACTCGGGACAGGGGATGCGGGGCTACACCTTC.

This clonotype was detected a few times. The chain employs TRBV6-6 and TRBJ1-5, with D maybe TRBD1 (5 bases). V shed 2 bases and J shed 0 bases, with 14 bases lying between them. CDR1 MNHNY and CDR2 SVGAGI come from the germline V gene (reference sequence). The CDR3 length is 17 residues. The CDR3 here is CASSYGASGTSNQPQHF. The CDR3 region has the DNA TGTGCCAGCAGTTACGGGGCCTCGGGTACTAGCAATCAGCCCCAGCATTTT.

The CDR3 DNA follows: TGTGCCAGCAGTTTCAGGGTGATGAACACTGAAGCTTTCTTT. Encoded protein: CASSFRVMNTEAFF. The chain carries TRBV27 and TRBJ1-1; D may be TRBD1 (5 bases). From germline, CDR1 is MNHEY and CDR2 SMNVEV (reference sequence). The V end lost 3 bases, the J end lost 0 bases, and 8 bases lay between the germline ends. The CDR3 runs 14 residues.

This clonotype was seen at least ten times. This chain joins TRBV27 and TRBJ1-6, with D possibly matching TRBD1 (6 bases). Germline V CDR1 and CDR2: MNHEY, SMNVEV (reference sequence). The CDR3 runs to 13 residues. V lost 8 bases and J 1 base, leaving 6 bases between the germline ends. The CDR3 protein is CASGQSYNSPLHF. CDR3 coding DNA: TGTGCCAGCGGACAGTCCTATAATTCACCCCTCCACTTT.

This clonotype has a single count. This rearrangement joins TRBV6-1 to TRBJ1-5; maybe TRBD1 (6 bases). Germline V gene lookup returns CDR1 MNHNS and CDR2 SASEGT. The ends were cut back, 0 bases at V and 2 bases at J, with 17 bases in the middle. The CDR3 spans 18 residues. CDR3 nucleotide sequence: TGTGCCAGCAGTGAAGCGCTTGAGGGGGGACTGGGCAATCAGCCCCAGCATTTT. Translation: CASSEALEGGLGNQPQHF.

This clonotype was observed a handful of times. The rearrangement joins TRBV7-6 to TRBJ2-5; a possible D gene is TRBD1 (6 bases). CDR3 length: 17 residues. Germline V gene sequence: CDR1 SGHVS, CDR2 FNYEAQ. V lost 2 bases and J lost 1, with 17 bases in between. CDR3 sequence (DNA): TGTGCCAGCAGCTTAAGACGCACAGGGAGAGGCCAAGAGACCCAGTACTTC. Protein sequence: CASSLRRTGRGQETQYF.

The V gene is TRBV13, the J gene TRBJ2-5; D might be TRBD1 or TRBD2, each matching 5 bases. Trimming pared 0 bases from V and 5 bases from J, leaving 10 bases between. Looked up from germline, CDR1 is PRHDT and CDR2 is FYEKMQ (reference sequence). This CDR3 region has 14 residues. CDR3: CASSLGSGTETQYF. The CDR3 nucleotides read TGTGCCAGCAGCTTAGGCTCAGGGACGGAGACCCAGTACTTC.

This clonotype showed up just a few times. This sequence joins TRBV6-2 or TRBV6-3 and TRBJ2-3; possibly TRBD1 for D (5 bases). With 0 bases removed from V and 1 base from J, the gap between germline ends came to 8 bases. The germline V gene has CDR1 MNHEY and CDR2 SVGEGT. The CDR3 has 15 residues. This CDR3 reads CASSYSRTRTDTQYF. The CDR3, as DNA: TGTGCCAGCAGTTACTCGCGGACACGCACAGATACGCAGTATTTT.

V and J are TRBV19 and TRBJ1-6, with 9 bases that match TRBD1. The V gene's germline CDR1 is LNHDA and CDR2 SQIVND (reference sequence). J was trimmed by 10 bases and V by 10 bases; bases with no gene match: 8. The CDR3 spans 13 residues. This CDR3 is CATSGTGRSPLHF. The CDR3 DNA is TGTGCCACCTCCGGGACAGGGAGGTCACCCCTCCACTTT.

This chain joins TRBV9 and TRBJ2-1, with a possible D match to TRBD2 (6 bases). Germline assignment: CDR1 SGDLS and CDR2 YYNGEE. Between the trimmed V and J ends, which lost 5 bases and 0 bases, there was a span of 12 bases. This CDR3 has 15 amino acids. The chain's CDR3 is CASSGAGNSYNEQFF. Written as DNA, the CDR3 is TGTGCCAGCAGTGGGGCGGGGAACTCCTACAATGAGCAGTTCTTC.

This clonotype was seen only a few times. The chain uses TRBV7-4 and TRBJ2-7, with 9 bases lining up with TRBD1. Germline V CDR1 and CDR2: SGHVT, SQSDAQ. This CDR3 spans 16 amino acids. The V and J ends lost 5 bases and 4 bases, in that order; junction bases with no gene match: 12. The CDR3 loop is CASSLDPGQGRYEQYF. The CDR3 DNA reads TGTGCCAGCAGCCTTGACCCTGGACAGGGGAGGTACGAGCAGTACTTC.

The chain combines TRBV2 with TRBJ2-7; D perhaps matches TRBD1 (5 bases). CDR1 is SNHLY, CDR2 FYNNEI, per germline. V lost 10 bases and J 5 bases, leaving 18 bases between the germline ends. CDR3 size: 13 residues. The CDR3 DNA sequence: TGTGCCATAGATGGGGCGGTGAGGAACGAGCAGTACTTC. It is translated as CAIDGAVRNEQYF. Combining the CDR3 with reference TRBV2 and TRBJ2-7 gives the whole variable domain EPEVTQTPSHQVTQMGQEVILRCVPISNHLYFYWYRQILGQKVEFLVSFYNNEISEKSEIFDDQFSVERPDGSNFTLKIRSTKLEDSAMYFCAIDGAVRNEQYFGPGTRLTVT.

This clonotype was picked up a small number of times. The CDR3 region is CASSTPSLRDRGYFSSYNEQFF. For the CDR3, the DNA is TGTGCCAGTAGTACGCCGTCGCTCCGGGACAGGGGGTACTTTAGCTCCTACAATGAGCAGTTCTTC. J is TRBJ2-1 and V is TRBV19, with 11 bases aligning to TRBD1. The CDR3 is made up of 22 amino acids. From germline, CDR1 is LNHDA and CDR2 SQIVND (reference sequence). J lost 0 bases, V lost 4 bases, and 20 bases had no gene match.

This clonotype was observed many times. This chain joins TRBV4-1 and TRBJ2-1; TRBD2 aligns across 9 bases. Germline lookup yields CDR1 MGHRA and CDR2 YSYEKL. J lost 9 bases, V lost 0 bases, and 6 bases had no gene match. CDR3 length: 15 residues. DNA of the CDR3: TGCGCCAGCAGCCAAGAAGGCGGGGGGGCCAGTGAGCAGTTCTTC. It yields the protein CASSQEGGGASEQFF.

This clonotype was observed a few times. The rearrangement uses TRBV6-5 and TRBJ1-3; a possible D gene is TRBD1 (6 bases). CDR3 length equals 15 residues. V lost 5 bases and J lost 4, with 15 bases in between. CDR1 is MNHEY and CDR2 is SVGAGI in the germline V gene. The CDR3 spells CASSLQGGGGNTIYF. CDR3 in DNA: TGTGCCAGCAGTCTCCAAGGGGGTGGAGGAAACACCATATATTTT.

This clonotype was counted at least ten times. V and J are TRBV7-2 and TRBJ2-5; tentative D call: TRBD2 (5 bases). Per the germline V gene, CDR1 is SGHTA and CDR2 is FQGNSA. This CDR3 contains 14 residues. Trimming took 4 bases from V and 5 from J, leaving 14 bases between them. This chain's CDR3 is CASSSMGSVETQYF. The DNA for the CDR3 is TGTGCCAGCAGCTCGATGGGTAGCGTGGAGACCCAGTACTTC. Based on the CDR3 plus reference TRBV7-2 and TRBJ2-5, the full variable domain is GAGVSQSPSNKVTEKGKDVELRCDPISGHTALYWYRQSLGQGLEFLIYFQGNSAPDKSGLPSDRFSAERTGGSVSTLTIQRTQQEDSAVYLCASSSMGSVETQYFGPGTRLLVL.

The V and J genes are TRBV11-2 and TRBJ2-3; D call uncertain. The V gene's germline CDR1 is SGHAT and CDR2 FQNNGV. The CDR3 is 15 amino acids. V lost 4 bases and J lost 0, with 11 bases in between. In DNA, the CDR3 is TGTGCCAGCAGCTCCAGACAAATTAGCACAGATACGCAGTATTTT. This codes for CASSSRQISTDTQYF.

The gene calls are TRBV7-4 and TRBJ2-3, with 7 bases that match TRBD2. V gave up 3 bases and J gave up 0 bases; unmatched junction bases: 3. Germline CDR1 reads SGHVT; CDR2 reads SQSDAQ. The CDR3 contains 15 residues. The CDR3 nucleotides read TGTGCCAGCAGCTTTCAAGCGGGGAGCACAGATACGCAGTATTTT. Translated: CASSFQAGSTDTQYF.

Many counts were recorded for this clonotype. This chain uses TRBV7-9 with TRBJ1-1; unclear D gene. Between the trimmed V and J ends, which lost 1 base and 6 bases, there was a span of 12 bases. CDR1 is SEHNR and CDR2 is FQNEAQ in the germline V gene (reference sequence). The CDR3 is 14 amino acids. The CDR3 loop is CASSLGLAQSEAFF. The CDR3 DNA reads TGTGCCAGCAGCTTAGGATTAGCCCAGTCTGAAGCTTTCTTT.

The chain recombines TRBV20-1 with TRBJ2-3; D might be TRBD2 (6 bases). There are 14 residues in the CDR3. The germline V and J ends were trimmed by 7 bases and 2 bases, with 16 bases remaining between them. The germline gives CDR1 DFQATT, CDR2 SNEGSKA (reference sequence). CDR3 DNA: TGCAGTGGAGGCGGTGCGGGGACCACAGATACGCAGTATTTT. Translating it yields CSGGGAGTTDTQYF.

This clonotype was counted a few times. The V and J genes are TRBV7-6 and TRBJ2-3; no firm D call. The CDR3 is 15 residues long. V was clipped by 5 bases and J by 6 bases, with 18 bases between them. CDR1 and CDR2 from the germline V gene are SGHVS and FNYEAQ. DNA of the CDR3: TGTGCCAGCAGCGCCAGCTCGGACGCCCAGGATACGCAGTATTTT. Its translation: CASSASSDAQDTQYF. Looking up the rest from reference TRBV7-6 and TRBJ2-3 gives the full variable domain: GAGVSQSPRYKVTKRGQDVALRCDPISGHVSLYWYRQALGQGPEFLTYFNYEAQQDKSGLPNDRFSAERPEGSISTLTIQRTEQRDSAMYRCASSASSDAQDTQYFGPGTRLTVL.

The chain employs TRBV5-4 and TRBJ2-1; 7 bases line up with TRBD1. Germline CDR1 is SGHNT and CDR2 is YYREEE (reference sequence). The length of the CDR3 is 16 residues. After removal of 3 bases from V and 7 bases from J, the junction contained 13 bases not matched to a gene. The CDR3 DNA follows: TGTGCCAGCAGCTACCGGTGGGGTGGGACAGCGAATGAGCAGTTCTTC. It yields the protein CASSYRWGGTANEQFF.

The CDR3, as DNA: TGTGCCAGCAGCCTCGGACAGGGGTACCCTCAAGAGACCCAGTACTTC. Protein sequence: CASSLGQGYPQETQYF. The V gene is TRBV11-2, the J gene TRBJ2-5, with 9 bases fitting TRBD1. CDR1 and CDR2 from the germline V gene are SGHAT and FQNNGV. The length of the CDR3 is 16 residues. The trim removed 5 bases at V and 2 bases at J, leaving 9 bases unmatched.

The V call is TRBV7-6, the J call TRBJ2-5; 10 nucleotides match TRBD2. Germline loops: CDR1 SGHVS, CDR2 FNYEAQ. Germline trimming cut 5 bases from V and 5 bases from J; bases unmatched to any gene: 14. This CDR3 has 17 residues. The CDR3 protein is CASSPPLSGGAGETQYF. The CDR3 DNA follows: TGTGCCAGCAGCCCACCCTTGAGCGGGGGGGCCGGTGAGACCCAGTACTTC. The complete variable domain, with remaining parts taken from reference TRBV7-6 and TRBJ2-5, reads GAGVSQSPRYKVTKRGQDVALRCDPISGHVSLYWYRQALGQGPEFLTYFNYEAQQDKSGLPNDRFSAERPEGSISTLTIQRTEQRDSAMYRCASSPPLSGGAGETQYFGPGTRLLVL.